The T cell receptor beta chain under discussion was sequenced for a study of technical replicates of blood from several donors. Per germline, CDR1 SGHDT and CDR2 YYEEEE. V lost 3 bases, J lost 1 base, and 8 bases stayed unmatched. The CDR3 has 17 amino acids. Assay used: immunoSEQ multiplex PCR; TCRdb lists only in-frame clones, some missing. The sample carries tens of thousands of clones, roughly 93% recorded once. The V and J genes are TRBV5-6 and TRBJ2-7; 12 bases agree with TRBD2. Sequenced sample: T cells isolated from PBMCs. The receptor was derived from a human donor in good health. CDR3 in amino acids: CASSSIWTSGVSYEQYF. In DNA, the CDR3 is TGTGCCAGCAGCTCAATATGGACTAGCGGGGTGTCCTACGAGCAGTACTTC.